One TCR beta chain is described in this entry. Its antigen is as yet unknown. Original data processing: The detection floor for productive clonotype frequency was 2.59 x 10-5. Assay used: immunoSEQ multiplex PCR; TCRdb lists only in-frame clones, some missing. V, J and clone size reflect that table, while D and trimming were determined from the DNA. Of 20,000 to 25,000 clones listed, roughly 70% are singletons. The data were taken from a study of STAT5B mutations in CD4+ large granular lymphocyte leukemia. The overall study: Among healthy donors, a particular HLA allele went with more CDR3 'QG' motifs. Broader study findings: Compared with healthy controls (2/35), patient top clones favored TRBV06 (8/27).

V was trimmed by 6 bases and J by 2 bases, leaving 10 bases between them. Germline V gene lookup returns CDR1 MNHNY and CDR2 SVGAGI (reference sequence). The CDR3 is 13 residues long. The chain employs TRBV6-6 and TRBJ1-1; tentatively, D is TRBD1 (6 bases). The source of this sequence is a human donor in good health. Sample: CD4+ T cells from blood buffy coats. For the CDR3, the DNA is TGTGCCAGCAGATGGACAGACAACACTGAAGCTTTCTTT. It is translated as CASRWTDNTEAFF.